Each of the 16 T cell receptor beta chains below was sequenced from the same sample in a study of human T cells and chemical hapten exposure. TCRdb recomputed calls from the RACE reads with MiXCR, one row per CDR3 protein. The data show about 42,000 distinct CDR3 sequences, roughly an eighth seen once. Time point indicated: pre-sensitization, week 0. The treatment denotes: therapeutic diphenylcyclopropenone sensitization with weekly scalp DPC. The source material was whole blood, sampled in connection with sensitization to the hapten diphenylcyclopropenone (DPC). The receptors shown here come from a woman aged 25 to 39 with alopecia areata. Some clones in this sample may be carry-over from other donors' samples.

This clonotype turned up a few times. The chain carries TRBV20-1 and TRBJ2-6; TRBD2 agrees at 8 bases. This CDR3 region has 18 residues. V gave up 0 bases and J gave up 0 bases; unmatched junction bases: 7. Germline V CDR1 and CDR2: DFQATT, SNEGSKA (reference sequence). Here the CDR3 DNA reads TGCAGTGCTAGAGATCATCGGGAGGGCTCCTCTGGGGCCAACGTCCTGACTTTC. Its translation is CSARDHREGSSGANVLTF.

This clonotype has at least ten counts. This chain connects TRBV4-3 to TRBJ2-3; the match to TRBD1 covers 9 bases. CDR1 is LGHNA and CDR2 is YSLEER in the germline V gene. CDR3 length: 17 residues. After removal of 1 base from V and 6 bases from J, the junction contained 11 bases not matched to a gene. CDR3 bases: TGCGCCAGCAGCCAAGCGGAAGGGACAGGGCCAGGGGATACGCAGTATTTT. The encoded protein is CASSQAEGTGPGDTQYF.

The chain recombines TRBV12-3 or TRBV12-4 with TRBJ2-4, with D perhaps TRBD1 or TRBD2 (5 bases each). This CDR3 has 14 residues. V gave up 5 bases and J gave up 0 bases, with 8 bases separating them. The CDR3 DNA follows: TGTGCCAGCAGTAGGGGAGTAGCCAAAAACATTCAGTACTTC. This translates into CASSRGVAKNIQYF.

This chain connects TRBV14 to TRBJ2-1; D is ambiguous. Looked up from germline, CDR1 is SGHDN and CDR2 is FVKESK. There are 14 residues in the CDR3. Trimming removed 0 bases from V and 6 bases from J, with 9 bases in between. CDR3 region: CASSQDPLGNEQFF. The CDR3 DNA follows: TGTGCCAGCAGCCAAGATCCCCTGGGCAATGAGCAGTTCTTC.

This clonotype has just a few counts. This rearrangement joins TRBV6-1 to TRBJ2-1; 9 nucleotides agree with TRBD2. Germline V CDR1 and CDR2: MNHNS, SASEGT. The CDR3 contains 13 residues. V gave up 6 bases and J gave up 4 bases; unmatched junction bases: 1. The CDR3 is CASRLAGYNEQFF. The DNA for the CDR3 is TGTGCCAGCAGGCTAGCGGGATACAATGAGCAGTTCTTC.

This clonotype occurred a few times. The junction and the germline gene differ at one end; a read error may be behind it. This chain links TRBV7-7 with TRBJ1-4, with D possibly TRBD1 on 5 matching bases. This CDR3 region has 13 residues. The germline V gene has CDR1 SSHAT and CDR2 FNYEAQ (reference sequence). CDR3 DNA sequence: TGTGCTAGCAGCTTAGACAGAAATGAAAAACTGTTTTTT. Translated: CASSLDRNEKLFF.

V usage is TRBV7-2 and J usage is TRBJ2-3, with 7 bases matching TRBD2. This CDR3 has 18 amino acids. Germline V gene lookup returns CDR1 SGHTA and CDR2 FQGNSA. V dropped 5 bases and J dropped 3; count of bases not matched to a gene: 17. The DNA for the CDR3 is TGTGCCAGCAGCCGTGAGGCCCCGGGGGGAGGTTTTACAGATACGCAGTATTTT. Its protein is CASSREAPGGGFTDTQYF.

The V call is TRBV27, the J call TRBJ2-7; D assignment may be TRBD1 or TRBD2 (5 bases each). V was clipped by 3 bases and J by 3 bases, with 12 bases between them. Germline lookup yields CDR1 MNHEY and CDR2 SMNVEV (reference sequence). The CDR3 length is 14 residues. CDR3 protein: CASSLMGEGYEQYF. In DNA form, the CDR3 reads TGTGCCAGCAGTTTGATGGGGGAAGGCTACGAGCAGTACTTC.

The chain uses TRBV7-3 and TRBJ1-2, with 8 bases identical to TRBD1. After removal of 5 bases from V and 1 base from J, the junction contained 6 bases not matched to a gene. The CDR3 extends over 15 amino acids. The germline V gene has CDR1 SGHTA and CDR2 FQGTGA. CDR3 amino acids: CASSLRQGSNYGYTF. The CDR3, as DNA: TGTGCCAGCAGCCTCAGACAGGGGAGTAACTATGGCTACACCTTC.

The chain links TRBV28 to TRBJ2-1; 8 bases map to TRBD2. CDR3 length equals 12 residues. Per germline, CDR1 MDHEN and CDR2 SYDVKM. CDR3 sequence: CASGGPLDEQFF. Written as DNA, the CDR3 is TGTGCATCGGGAGGGCCTTTAGATGAGCAGTTCTTC.

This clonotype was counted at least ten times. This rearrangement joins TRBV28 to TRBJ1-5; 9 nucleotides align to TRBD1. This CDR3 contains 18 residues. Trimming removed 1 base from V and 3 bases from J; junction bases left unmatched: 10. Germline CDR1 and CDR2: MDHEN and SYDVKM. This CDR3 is CASSLYAYRDRVNQPQHF. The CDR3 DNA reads TGTGCCAGCAGTTTATACGCTTACCGGGACAGGGTCAATCAGCCCCAGCATTTT.

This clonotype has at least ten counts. This CDR3 reads CASSPTGEGIQYF. For the CDR3, the DNA is TGTGCCAGCAGCCCGACAGGGGAGGGCATTCAGTACTTC. The chain recombines TRBV14 with TRBJ2-4; TRBD1 might be the D (8 bases). CDR1 is SGHDN, CDR2 FVKESK, per germline. This CDR3 is 13 amino acids long. Between the trimmed V and J ends, which lost 4 bases and 9 bases, there was a span of 13 bases.

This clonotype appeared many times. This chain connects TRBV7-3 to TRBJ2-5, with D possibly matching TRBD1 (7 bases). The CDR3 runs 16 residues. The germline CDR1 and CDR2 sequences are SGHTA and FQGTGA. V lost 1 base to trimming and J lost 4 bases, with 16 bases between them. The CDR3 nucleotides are TGTGCCAGCAGCTTAAAAGGAGGGGGCAACGGAGAGACCCAGTACTTC. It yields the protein CASSLKGGGNGETQYF.

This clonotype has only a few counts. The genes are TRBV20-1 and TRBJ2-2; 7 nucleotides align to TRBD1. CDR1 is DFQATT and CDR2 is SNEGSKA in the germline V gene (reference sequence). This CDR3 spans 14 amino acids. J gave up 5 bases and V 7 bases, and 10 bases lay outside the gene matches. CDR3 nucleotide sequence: TGCAGTGTCAGGCCCCCAGGGGGTACCGGGGAGCTGTTTTTT. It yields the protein CSVRPPGGTGELFF.

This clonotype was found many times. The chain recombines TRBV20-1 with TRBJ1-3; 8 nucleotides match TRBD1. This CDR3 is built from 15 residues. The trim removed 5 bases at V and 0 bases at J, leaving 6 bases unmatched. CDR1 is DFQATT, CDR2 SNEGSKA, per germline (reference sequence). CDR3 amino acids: CSAPRDRSSGNTIYF. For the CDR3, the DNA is TGCAGTGCTCCGCGGGACAGGAGCTCTGGAAACACCATATATTTT.

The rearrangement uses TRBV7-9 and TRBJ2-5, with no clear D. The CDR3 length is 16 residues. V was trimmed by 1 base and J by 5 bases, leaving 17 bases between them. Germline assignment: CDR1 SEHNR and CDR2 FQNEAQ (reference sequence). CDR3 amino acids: CASSLVIGLLSETQYF. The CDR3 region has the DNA TGTGCCAGCAGCTTAGTAATTGGGCTCCTCTCGGAGACCCAGTACTTC.